Presented here are 27 T cell receptor beta chains from one specimen sequenced in a study of early T cells in non-severe SARS-CoV-2 infection. TCRdb analysed the 5' RACE reads with MiXCR anew, one entry per CDR3 protein. Of tens of thousands of distinct CDR3 sequences listed, around 9.3% are singletons. The source material was whole blood. All receptors come from an adult who was a healthcare worker with PCR-confirmed SARS-CoV-2 infection or an uninfected control (not recorded which).

In its sample, this clonotype was seen many times. V and J are TRBV18 and TRBJ2-5, with D uncertain. The CDR3 covers 12 residues. CDR1 KGHSH and CDR2 LQKENI come from the germline V gene. V was clipped by 3 bases and J by 0 bases, with 2 bases between them. CDR3 residues: CASSPDQETQYF. In DNA form, the CDR3 reads TGTGCCAGCTCACCCGACCAAGAGACCCAGTACTTC.

This clonotype was counted between two and nine times. The chain links TRBV4-2 to TRBJ2-3; the match to TRBD2 covers 8 bases. Germline V lookup: CDR1 LGHNA, CDR2 YNFKEQ. This CDR3 is 16 amino acids long. The ends lost 0 bases at V and 1 base at J; junction bases unmatched: 3. The CDR3 DNA sequence: TGTGCCAGCAGCCAAGACGGGGGGGAAGGCACAGATACGCAGTATTTT. This codes for CASSQDGGEGTDTQYF.

This clonotype showed up just a few times. The V call is TRBV20-1, the J call TRBJ2-3; D may be TRBD1 (6 bases). V was cut by 3 bases and J by 6 bases, with 13 bases left in between. This CDR3 has 13 amino acids. CDR1 is DFQATT and CDR2 is SNEGSKA in the germline V gene (reference sequence). Here the CDR3 reads CSASLAGADTQYF. CDR3 in DNA: TGCAGTGCTAGTCTGGCAGGGGCCGATACGCAGTATTTT.

As for this clonotype: A much more abundant neighbour one base away suggests this may be a read error. The rearrangement joins TRBV7-9 to TRBJ1-2, with 8 bases that match TRBD1. Germline V lookup: CDR1 SEHNR, CDR2 FQNEAQ (reference sequence). The CDR3 length is 15 residues. J was trimmed by 6 bases and V by 5 bases; bases with no gene match: 11. The DNA of the CDR3 is TGTGCCAGCAGCACCACAGACAGGGGAAGCCATGGCTACACCTTC. It codes for CASSTTDRGSHGYTF.

This clonotype appeared many times. The chain uses TRBV7-2 and TRBJ1-3; the D is unclear. CDR1 and CDR2 from the germline V gene are SGHTA and FQGNSA. The CDR3 is 13 residues long. The germline V and J ends were trimmed by 5 bases and 4 bases, with 9 bases remaining between them. The DNA of the CDR3 is TGTGCCAGCAGCGCCGGACGCGGAAACACCATATATTTT. Encoded protein: CASSAGRGNTIYF.

This clonotype showed up just a few times. The V and J genes are TRBV28 and TRBJ2-1; D is uncertain. The germline gives CDR1 MDHEN, CDR2 SYDVKM. CDR3 length equals 10 residues. V lost 6 bases, J lost 8 bases, and 5 bases lay in between. CDR3 nucleotide sequence: TGTGCCAGCAGGCGGCATGAGCAGTTCTTC. It is translated as CASRRHEQFF.

This clonotype has a handful of counts. The chain employs TRBV9 and TRBJ1-2; no firm D call. CDR1 SGDLS and CDR2 YYNGEE come from the germline V gene. V lost 4 bases and J lost 3, with 19 bases in between. The CDR3 totals 16 residues. CDR3 nucleotide sequence: TGTGCCAGCAGCATCCGCTGGGATCTTATGCACTATGGCTACACCTTC. Translated: CASSIRWDLMHYGYTF.

This clonotype was observed a few times. The chain is built from TRBV6-1 and TRBJ1-5; D is unresolved. CDR1 and CDR2 from the germline V gene are MNHNS and SASEGT. CDR3 size: 14 residues. Trimming left V 7 bases short and J 6 bases short, with 16 bases between. The CDR3 loop is CASTLGVGVQPQHF. Written as DNA, the CDR3 is TGTGCCAGCACCTTGGGAGTTGGGGTTCAGCCCCAGCATTTT.

This clonotype has only a few counts. The chain combines TRBV19 with TRBJ2-3; 8 bases agree with TRBD2. V lost 4 bases, J lost 2 bases, and 5 bases stayed unmatched. In germline, CDR1 is LNHDA, CDR2 SQIVND (reference sequence). This CDR3 comprises 15 residues. The CDR3 sequence: CASSTVAGITDTQYF. The CDR3 nucleotides read TGTGCCAGTAGTACAGTAGCGGGAATCACAGATACGCAGTATTTT.

In this sample, this clonotype turned up many times. The gene calls are TRBV5-1 and TRBJ2-7; D might be TRBD2 (5 bases). The CDR3 loop spans 14 amino acids. CDR1 is SGHRS, CDR2 YFSETQ, per germline. Trimming took 2 bases from V and 4 from J, leaving 13 bases between them. CDR3 sequence reads: CASSLEGGNYEQYF. CDR3 nucleotide sequence: TGCGCCAGCAGCTTAGAGGGCGGTAATTACGAGCAGTACTTC.

This clonotype came up a few times. V usage is TRBV29-1 and J usage is TRBJ1-1; D remains ambiguous. The CDR3 spans 13 residues. V gave up 2 bases and J gave up 0 bases, with 7 bases separating them. CDR1 and CDR2 (germline): SQVTM, ANQGSEA. Here the CDR3 reads CSVEWEMNTEAFF. CDR3 in DNA: TGCAGCGTTGAATGGGAGATGAACACTGAAGCTTTCTTT.

This clonotype was counted between two and nine times. V and J are TRBV3-1 and TRBJ2-2; 8 bases map to TRBD2. The CDR3 loop spans 15 amino acids. V lost 1 base, J lost 7 bases, and 5 bases stayed unmatched. The germline V gene has CDR1 LGHDT and CDR2 YNNKEL (reference sequence). The CDR3 is CASSQAGGLGGELFF. Here the CDR3 DNA reads TGTGCCAGCAGCCAAGCGGGGGGGTTAGGCGGGGAGCTGTTTTTT.

This clonotype came up many times. The chain is built from TRBV7-9 and TRBJ2-5; unclear D gene. Germline-derived CDR1 and CDR2 are SEHNR and FQNEAQ (reference sequence). V dropped 7 bases and J dropped 4 bases, with 10 bases sitting between them. The CDR3 is made up of 12 amino acids. The CDR3 DNA follows: TGTGCCAGCAACGCAGGCGGAGAGACCCAGTACTTC. It specifies CASNAGGETQYF.

This clonotype was found many times. This chain joins TRBV4-2 and TRBJ2-1, with 13 bases aligning to TRBD2. Trimming cost V 0 bases and J 10 bases; bases outside gene matches: 6. Germline values: CDR1 LGHNA, CDR2 YNFKEQ. The CDR3 consists of 16 residues. The CDR3 region is CASSQEGTSGVFEQFF. The CDR3 DNA reads as TGTGCCAGCAGCCAAGAAGGGACTAGCGGGGTATTCGAGCAGTTCTTC.

This clonotype was seen repeatedly, ten times or more. The chain uses TRBV7-8 and TRBJ1-5; TRBD1 might be the D (6 bases). The germline V and J ends were trimmed by 4 bases and 5 bases, with 12 bases remaining between them. From germline, CDR1 is SGHVS and CDR2 FQNEAQ. The length of the CDR3 is 14 residues. The CDR3 region is CASSYRQAYQPQHF. The CDR3 DNA is TGTGCCAGCAGCTACCGACAGGCCTATCAGCCCCAGCATTTT. Variable domain in full (rest from reference TRBV7-8 and TRBJ1-5): GAGVSQSPRYKVAKRGQDVALRCDPISGHVSLFWYQQALGQGPEFLTYFQNEAQLDKSGLPSDRFFAERPEGSVSTLKIQRTQQEDSAVYLCASSYRQAYQPQHFGDGTRLSIL.

This clonotype was detected ten times or more. The V and J genes are TRBV27 and TRBJ2-5, with D tentatively TRBD1 (5 bases). CDR3 length: 16 amino acids. Germline CDR1 reads MNHEY; CDR2 reads SMNVEV (reference sequence). The V end lost 8 bases, the J end lost 2 bases, and 21 bases lay between the germline ends. CDR3 amino acids: CASSQAWGRRQETQYF. The CDR3 DNA follows: TGTGCCAGCTCCCAGGCCTGGGGCAGGCGGCAAGAGACCCAGTACTTC.

This clonotype was detected ten times or more. This chain uses TRBV7-9 with TRBJ1-2; D may be TRBD1 (6 bases). The length of the CDR3 is 14 residues. The V end was cut by 5 bases, the J end by 6 bases, with 16 bases between. Germline lookup yields CDR1 SEHNR and CDR2 FQNEAQ (reference sequence). The CDR3 DNA reads as TGTGCCAGCAGCCCGCCCGGACAGAGGAATGGCTACACCTTC. This encodes CASSPPGQRNGYTF.

The chain uses TRBV3-1 and TRBJ2-7; TRBD2 might be the D (5 bases). Trimming took 3 bases from V and 7 from J, leaving 13 bases between them. CDR1 and CDR2 from the germline V gene are LGHDT and YNNKEL (reference sequence). The CDR3 extends over 13 amino acids. The CDR3 nucleotides are TGTGCCAGCAGCCATTACGGAGGAGATGAGCAGTACTTC. It is translated as CASSHYGGDEQYF.

This clonotype has at least ten counts. The chain has TRBV18 and TRBJ2-4; D remains ambiguous. The CDR3 totals 16 residues. The germline gives CDR1 KGHSH, CDR2 LQKENI. V lost 2 bases to trimming and J lost 0 bases, with 11 bases between them. The CDR3 reads CASSPTHLLAKNIQYF. In DNA, the CDR3 is TGTGCCAGCTCACCAACCCACCTTCTAGCCAAAAACATTCAGTACTTC.

The J gene is TRBJ2-6, the V gene TRBV19; D gene ambiguous. This CDR3 is 14 amino acids long. Germline values: CDR1 LNHDA, CDR2 SQIVND (reference sequence). V lost 7 bases, J lost 1 base, and 8 bases lay in between. CDR3 sequence: CASMVYSGANVLTF. The CDR3 nucleotides read TGTGCCAGTATGGTGTATTCTGGGGCCAACGTCCTGACTTTC.

The chain has TRBV2 and TRBJ2-2; no clear D gene. In germline, CDR1 is SNHLY, CDR2 FYNNEI. This CDR3 has 12 residues. With 3 bases removed from V and 5 bases from J, the gap between germline ends came to 4 bases. The CDR3 nucleotides are TGTGCCAGCAGTGACATGACCGGGGAGCTGTTTTTT. Translation: CASSDMTGELFF.

This clonotype showed up just a few times. The CDR3 DNA reads TGCGCCAGCAGCCAAGATCGGGAGGGAGCGGGGGTTGGGGATACGCAGTATTTT. This encodes CASSQDREGAGVGDTQYF. The chain recombines TRBV4-1 with TRBJ2-3; 8 positions agree with TRBD2. The germline CDR1 and CDR2 sequences are MGHRA and YSYEKL. Germline trimming cut 0 bases from V and 6 bases from J; bases unmatched to any gene: 14. This CDR3 has 18 amino acids.

The genes are TRBV18 and TRBJ2-1, with D hard to call. The germline V and J ends were trimmed by 3 bases and 0 bases, with 12 bases remaining between them. From germline, CDR1 is KGHSH and CDR2 LQKENI. The CDR3 is 16 residues long. This CDR3 reads CASSPSPSVSYNEQFF. The CDR3 DNA follows: TGTGCCAGCTCACCCTCCCCCTCGGTCTCCTACAATGAGCAGTTCTTC.

This clonotype was counted between two and nine times. This sequence joins TRBV5-1 and TRBJ1-2, with 9 bases fitting TRBD1. The V gene end was trimmed by 4 bases and the J gene end by 4 bases; junction bases not matched to a gene: 8. From germline, CDR1 is SGHRS and CDR2 YFSETQ. The CDR3 runs to 15 residues. In DNA, the CDR3 is TGCGCCAGCAGCAGGGAGGGACAGGGCGTCTATGGCTACACCTTC. Protein sequence: CASSREGQGVYGYTF.

In its sample, this clonotype was seen a few times. This chain uses TRBV3-1 with TRBJ1-2; D is unclear. Trimming pared 3 bases from V and 5 bases from J, leaving 10 bases between. The germline gives CDR1 LGHDT, CDR2 YNNKEL (reference sequence). CDR3 length equals 13 residues. As DNA, the CDR3 is TGTGCCAGCAGCCAGAGGGTACTGTATGGCTACACCTTC. This codes for CASSQRVLYGYTF.

The sample holds many counts of this clonotype. The chain combines TRBV24-1 with TRBJ1-2; no clear D gene. Germline V CDR1 and CDR2: KGHDR, SFDVKD. V was cut by 5 bases and J by 5 bases, with 8 bases left in between. The CDR3 totals 12 residues. The CDR3 protein is CATSGAGYGYTF. CDR3 bases: TGTGCCACCAGTGGTGCCGGATATGGCTACACCTTC.

This clonotype was counted only a few times. This sequence joins TRBV18 and TRBJ2-7, with TRBD1 matching over 11 bases. Germline CDR1 is KGHSH and CDR2 is LQKENI. The CDR3 loop spans 16 amino acids. The V gene end was trimmed by 5 bases and the J gene end by 7 bases; junction bases not matched to a gene: 13. The CDR3 region has the DNA TGTGCCAGCTCAACGGGAGGAGGACAGGGGGCGCGGGAGCAGTACTTC. Translated: CASSTGGGQGAREQYF.